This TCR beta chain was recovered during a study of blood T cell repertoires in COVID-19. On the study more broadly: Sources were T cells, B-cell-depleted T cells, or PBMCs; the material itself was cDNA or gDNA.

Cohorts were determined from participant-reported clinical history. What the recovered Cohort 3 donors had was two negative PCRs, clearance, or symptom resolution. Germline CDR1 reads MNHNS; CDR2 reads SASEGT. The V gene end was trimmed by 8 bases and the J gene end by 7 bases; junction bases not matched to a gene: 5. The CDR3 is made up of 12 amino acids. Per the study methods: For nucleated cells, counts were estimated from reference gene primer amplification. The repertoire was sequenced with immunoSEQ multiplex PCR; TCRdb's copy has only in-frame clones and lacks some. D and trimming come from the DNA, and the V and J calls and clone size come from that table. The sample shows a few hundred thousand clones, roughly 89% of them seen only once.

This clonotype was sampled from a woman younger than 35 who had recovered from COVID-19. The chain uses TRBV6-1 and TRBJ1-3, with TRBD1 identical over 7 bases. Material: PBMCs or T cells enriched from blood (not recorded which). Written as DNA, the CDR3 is TGTGCCAGCCGCGACAGGGCGAACACCATATATTTT. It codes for CASRDRANTIYF.